This T cell receptor beta chain came from a study of T cells in localized non-small cell lung cancer. Findings and limits, study-wide: A higher density of T cells in blood coincided with extended overall survival. It was uninvolved adjacent lung that showed the highest T cell clonality, exceeding tumor.

The CDR3 length is 14 residues. In germline, CDR1 is MNHEY, CDR2 SMNVEV (reference sequence). V shed 5 bases, J shed 7 bases, and the junction held 8 bases outside the gene matches. In regard to this clone: Its antigen is unknown.

Clones were sequenced by immunoSEQ multiplex PCR, and TCRdb holds only the in-frame ones, with some missing. The repertoire includes 25,000 to 35,000 clones, around 90% of them detected once, and around 2.9% sits in the top ten. Sequencing was performed on peripheral blood, taken before any cancer treatment. The TCR comes from a female donor of 60 years or more with stage I lung adenocarcinoma. The chain combines TRBV27 with TRBJ2-1, with 7 bases identical to TRBD1. For the CDR3, the DNA is TGTGCCAGCAGTACCAGACAGGGTTGGAATGAGCAGTTCTTC. Its translation is CASSTRQGWNEQFF.